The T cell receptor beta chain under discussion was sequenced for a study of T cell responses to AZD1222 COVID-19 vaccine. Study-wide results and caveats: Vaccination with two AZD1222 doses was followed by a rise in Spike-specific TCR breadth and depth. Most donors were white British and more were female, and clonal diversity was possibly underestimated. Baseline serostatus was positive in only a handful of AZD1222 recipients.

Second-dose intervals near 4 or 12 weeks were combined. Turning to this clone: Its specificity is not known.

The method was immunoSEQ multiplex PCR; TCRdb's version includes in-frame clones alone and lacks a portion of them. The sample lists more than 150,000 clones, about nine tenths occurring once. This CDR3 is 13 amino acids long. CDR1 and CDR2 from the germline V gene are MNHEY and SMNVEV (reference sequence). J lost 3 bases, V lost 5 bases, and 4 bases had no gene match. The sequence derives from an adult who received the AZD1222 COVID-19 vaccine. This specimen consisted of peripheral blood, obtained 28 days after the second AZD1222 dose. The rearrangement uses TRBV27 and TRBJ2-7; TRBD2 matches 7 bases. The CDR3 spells CASSGGSHYEQYF. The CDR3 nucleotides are TGTGCCAGCAGTGGCGGGAGTCACTACGAGCAGTACTTC.